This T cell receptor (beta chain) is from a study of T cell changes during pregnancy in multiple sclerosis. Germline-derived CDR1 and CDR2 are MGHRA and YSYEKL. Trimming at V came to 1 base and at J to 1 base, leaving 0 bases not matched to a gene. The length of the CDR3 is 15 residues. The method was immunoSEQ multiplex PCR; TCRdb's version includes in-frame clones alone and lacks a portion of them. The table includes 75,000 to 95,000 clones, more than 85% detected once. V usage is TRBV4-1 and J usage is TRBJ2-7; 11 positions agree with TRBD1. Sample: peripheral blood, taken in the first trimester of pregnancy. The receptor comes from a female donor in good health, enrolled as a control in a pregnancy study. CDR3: CASSQGDRGSYEQYF. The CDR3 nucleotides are TGCGCCAGCAGCCAAGGGGACAGGGGGTCCTACGAGCAGTACTTC.